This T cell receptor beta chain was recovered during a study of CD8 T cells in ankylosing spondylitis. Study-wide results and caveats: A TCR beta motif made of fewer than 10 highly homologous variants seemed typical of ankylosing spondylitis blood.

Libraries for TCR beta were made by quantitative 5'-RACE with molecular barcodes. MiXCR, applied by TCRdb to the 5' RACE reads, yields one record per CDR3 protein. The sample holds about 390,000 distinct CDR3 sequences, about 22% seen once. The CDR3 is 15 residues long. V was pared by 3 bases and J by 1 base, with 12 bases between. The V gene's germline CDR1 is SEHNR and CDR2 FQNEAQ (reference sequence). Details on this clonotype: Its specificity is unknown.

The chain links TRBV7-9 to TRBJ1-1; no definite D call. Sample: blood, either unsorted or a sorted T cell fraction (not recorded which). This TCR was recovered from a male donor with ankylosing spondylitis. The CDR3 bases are TGTGCCAGCAGCTTGGGGAACGAAGGGAACACTGAAGCTTTCTTT. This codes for CASSLGNEGNTEAFF.